This T cell receptor (beta chain) appears in the sequencing data of a study of low-dose radiotherapy and immunotherapy resistance in tumors. This clonotype was picked up a small number of times. As to time point: before trial treatment. Covering alpha and beta chains, TRAV- and TRBV-specific primers were used for the first-strand cDNA. It was with a constant-region primer and a V-primer adapter that TCRs were amplified over roughly 19 PCR cycles. TCRdb analysed the reads with MiXCR anew, one entry per CDR3 protein. The sample has approximately 89,000 distinct CDR3 sequences, approximately 20% seen once. The sequence derives from a male donor with prostate cancer. This specimen consisted of PBMCs, obtained before treatment.

The CDR3 spells CASSFWTGGAGGYTF. As DNA, the CDR3 is TGTGCCAGCAGTTTCTGGACAGGGGGCGCCGGCGGCTACACCTTC. The J gene is TRBJ1-2, the V gene TRBV27, with 11 bases aligning to TRBD1. CDR1 and CDR2 from the germline V gene are MNHEY and SMNVEV (reference sequence). V trimming: 3 bases; J trimming: 8 bases; junction bases outside the gene matches: 8. The CDR3 is 15 amino acids.